The entry below describes one TCR beta chain. Healthy donors acted as controls, with matching for age and sex. The source of the sample is a study of CD8 T cells in Susac syndrome. This CDR3 has 13 amino acids. The germline V gene has CDR1 SEHNR and CDR2 FQNEAQ (reference sequence). V lost 11 bases and J lost 5, with 18 bases in between. Reverse transcription of roughly 0.45 to 1 ug RNA used random hexamers. Amplification of TCR beta CDR3 by immunoSEQ multiplex PCR spanned 54 Vbeta and 13 Jbeta. From the immunoSEQ multiplex PCR reads, TCRdb called clonotypes with MiXCR, one entry per CDR3 protein. Of over 100,000 distinct CDR3 sequences in the sample, 85% to 95% are singletons; the top ten hold approximately 0.12%.

Sequencing was done on a sample of CD8+ T cells from PBMCs. The chain joins TRBV7-9 to TRBJ1-1; TRBD1 is a possible D gene (6 bases). The receptor's source is a human donor in good health. Here the CDR3 reads CAVGQLVVTEAFF. CDR3 DNA sequence: TGTGCCGTTGGACAGCTGGTGGTGACTGAAGCTTTCTTT.